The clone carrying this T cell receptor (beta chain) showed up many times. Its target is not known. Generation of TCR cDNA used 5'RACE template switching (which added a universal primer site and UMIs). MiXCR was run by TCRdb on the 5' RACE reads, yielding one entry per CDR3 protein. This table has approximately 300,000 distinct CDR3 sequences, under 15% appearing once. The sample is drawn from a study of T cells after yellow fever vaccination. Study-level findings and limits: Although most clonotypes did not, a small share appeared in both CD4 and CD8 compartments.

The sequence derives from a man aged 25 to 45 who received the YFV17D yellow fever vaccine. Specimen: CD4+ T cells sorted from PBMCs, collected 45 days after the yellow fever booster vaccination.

DNA of the CDR3: TGCAGCGCCCAAGGGTTAGCCAAAAACATTCAGTACTTC. It codes for CSAQGLAKNIQYF. The gene calls are TRBV29-1 and TRBJ2-4; D unresolved. Trimming cost V 7 bases and J 0 bases, with 10 bases left between them. Germline CDR1 SQVTM, CDR2 ANQGSEA. The CDR3 runs to 13 residues.